Following are 5 T cell receptor beta chains from one sample sequenced in a study of CD8 T cells in Susac syndrome. An input of roughly 0.5 to 1 ug of RNA was subjected to reverse transcription using random hexamers. From the immunoSEQ multiplex PCR reads, TCRdb called clonotypes with MiXCR, one entry per CDR3 protein. This repertoire shows roughly 400,000 distinct CDR3 sequences, about 85% found once; its top ten account for approximately 0.12%. The sequenced material came from CD8+ T cells from PBMCs. These receptors all stem from a human donor with multiple sclerosis.

This chain connects TRBV11-2 to TRBJ2-4; D unclear. This CDR3 comprises 11 residues. V lost 5 bases, J lost 8 bases, and 7 bases lay in between. The germline CDR1 and CDR2 sequences are SGHAT and FQNNGV. CDR3 residues: CASSDSDIQYF. DNA for the CDR3: TGTGCCAGCAGCGACTCCGACATTCAGTACTTC.

This chain connects TRBV28 to TRBJ2-5, with a possible D match to TRBD1 (6 bases). Germline CDR1 reads MDHEN; CDR2 reads SYDVKM. The CDR3 contains 14 residues. Deletions cut 3 bases from V and 5 bases from J, with 13 bases between. The CDR3 sequence is CASSLPGAPETQYF. The CDR3, as DNA: TGTGCCAGCAGTTTGCCAGGGGCCCCCGAGACCCAGTACTTC. Filled out from reference TRBV28 and TRBJ2-5, the complete variable domain reads DVKVTQSSRYLVKRTGEKVFLECVQDMDHENMFWYRQDPGLGLRLIYFSYDVKMKEKGDIPEGYSVSREKKERFSLILESASTNQTSMYLCASSLPGAPETQYFGPGTRLLVL.

V gene TRBV27 combines with J gene TRBJ2-7, with no clear D. V was clipped by 4 bases and J by 3 bases, with 13 bases between them. The CDR3 totals 14 residues. The germline V gene has CDR1 MNHEY and CDR2 SMNVEV (reference sequence). CDR3 amino acids: CASSSKTRLYEQYF. CDR3 DNA sequence: TGTGCCAGCAGTTCCAAAACCCGGCTCTACGAGCAGTACTTC.

The chain joins TRBV19 to TRBJ2-7; D unclear. Trimming shortened V by 5 bases and J by 5 bases, and 10 bases separated the two germline ends. The CDR3 covers 12 residues. Germline loops: CDR1 LNHDA, CDR2 SQIVND (reference sequence). The CDR3 DNA follows: TGTGCCAGTAGTCAGGAATGGAACGAGCAGTACTTC. Protein: CASSQEWNEQYF.

The genes are TRBV4-1 and TRBJ2-4, with a tentative D call TRBD1 (5 bases). V lost 0 bases, J lost 2 bases, and 14 bases lay in between. Germline CDR1 reads MGHRA; CDR2 reads YSYEKL. This CDR3 comprises 17 residues. CDR3 DNA: TGCGCCAGCAGCCAAGAAGGGGCCCCCGGACCCAAAAACATTCAGTACTTC. The encoded protein is CASSQEGAPGPKNIQYF.